The 2 T cell receptor beta chains presented below share a single source sample, sequenced in a study of CD8+ T cells in alopecia areata. Treatment in this sample: oral pan-JAK inhibitor, 5-10 mg twice daily. Extraction of RNA preceded its reverse transcription into cDNA, which served as the sequencing template. Clones were read by immunoSEQ multiplex PCR, and TCRdb kept only the in-frame ones, dropping some. This sample has 150,000 to 200,000 clones, with around three fifths found just once. The sample was CD4+ T cells sorted from blood, taken at week 24, from a patient treated with tofacitinib. These receptors originate from a human donor with alopecia areata.

V usage is TRBV5-1 and J usage is TRBJ1-2; D remains unclear. Germline V gene lookup returns CDR1 SGHRS and CDR2 YFSETQ. V lost 7 bases, J lost 0 bases, and 10 bases lay in between. The CDR3 has 13 residues. This chain's CDR3 is CASSRVANYGYTF. CDR3 DNA sequence: TGCGCCAGCTCGCGGGTCGCTAACTATGGCTACACCTTC. Variable domain in full (rest from reference TRBV5-1 and TRBJ1-2): KAGVTQTPRYLIKTRGQQVTLSCSPISGHRSVSWYQQTPGQGLQFLFEYFSETQRNKGNFPGRFSGRQFSNSRSEMNVSTLELGDSALYLCASSRVANYGYTFGSGTRLTVV.

The V and J genes are TRBV7-3 and TRBJ2-7; no clear D. Germline CDR1 is SGHTA and CDR2 is FQGTGA. Trimming removed 1 base at V and 2 bases at J, with 12 bases between. The CDR3 is 15 residues long. CDR3 nucleotide sequence: TGTGCCAGCAGCTTAAAGCCCGGCGACACCTACGAGCAGTACTTC. Protein sequence: CASSLKPGDTYEQYF.